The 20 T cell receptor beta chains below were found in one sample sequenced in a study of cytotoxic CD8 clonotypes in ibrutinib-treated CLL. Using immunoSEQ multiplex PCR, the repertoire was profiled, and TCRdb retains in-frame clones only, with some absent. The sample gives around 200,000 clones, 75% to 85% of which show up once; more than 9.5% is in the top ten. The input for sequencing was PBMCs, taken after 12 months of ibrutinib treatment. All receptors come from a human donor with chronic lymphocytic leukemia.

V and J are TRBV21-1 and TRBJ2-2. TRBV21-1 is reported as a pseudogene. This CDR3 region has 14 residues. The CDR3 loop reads CASSEGTLSGELFF. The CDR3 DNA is TGTGCCAGCAGCGAAGGAACCCTTTCCGGGGAGCTGTTTTTT.

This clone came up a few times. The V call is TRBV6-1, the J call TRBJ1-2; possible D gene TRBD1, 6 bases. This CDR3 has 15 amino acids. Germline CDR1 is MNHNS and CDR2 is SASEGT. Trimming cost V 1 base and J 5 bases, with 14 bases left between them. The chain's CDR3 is CASSEEFGQSYGYTF. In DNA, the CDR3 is TGTGCCAGCAGTGAAGAATTTGGACAGTCGTATGGCTACACCTTC.

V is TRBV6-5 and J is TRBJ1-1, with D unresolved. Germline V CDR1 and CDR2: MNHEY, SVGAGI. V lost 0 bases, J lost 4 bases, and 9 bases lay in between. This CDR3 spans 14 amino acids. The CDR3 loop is CASSYSKFGTEAFF. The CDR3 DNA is TGTGCCAGCAGTTACTCGAAATTCGGCACTGAAGCTTTCTTT.

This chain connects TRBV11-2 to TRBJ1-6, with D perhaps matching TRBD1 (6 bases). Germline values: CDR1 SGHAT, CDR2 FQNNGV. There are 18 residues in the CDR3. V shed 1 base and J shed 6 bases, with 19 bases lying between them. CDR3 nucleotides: TGTGCCAGCAGCTTAGGACCCGGGGGGGGCACAGTTAATTCACCCCTCCACTTT. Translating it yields CASSLGPGGGTVNSPLHF.

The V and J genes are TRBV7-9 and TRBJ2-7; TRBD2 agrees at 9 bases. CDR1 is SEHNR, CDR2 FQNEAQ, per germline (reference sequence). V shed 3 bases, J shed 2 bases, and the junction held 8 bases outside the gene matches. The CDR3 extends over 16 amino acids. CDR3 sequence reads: CASSLASGTYTYEQYF. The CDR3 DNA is TGTGCCAGCAGCTTGGCTAGCGGGACTTATACCTACGAGCAGTACTTC. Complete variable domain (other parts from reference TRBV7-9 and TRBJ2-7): DTGVSQNPRHKITKRGQNVTFRCDPISEHNRLYWYRQTLGQGPEFLTYFQNEAQLEKSRLLSDRFSAERPKGSFSTLEIQRTEQGDSAMYLCASSLASGTYTYEQYFGPGTRLTVT.

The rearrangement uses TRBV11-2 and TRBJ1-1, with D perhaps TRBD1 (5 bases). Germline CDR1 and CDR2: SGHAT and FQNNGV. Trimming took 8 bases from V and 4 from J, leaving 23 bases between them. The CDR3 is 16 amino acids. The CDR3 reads CASSRLGGAYLTEAFF. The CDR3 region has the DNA TGTGCCAGCTCAAGGTTAGGTGGGGCCTATCTCACTGAAGCTTTCTTT.

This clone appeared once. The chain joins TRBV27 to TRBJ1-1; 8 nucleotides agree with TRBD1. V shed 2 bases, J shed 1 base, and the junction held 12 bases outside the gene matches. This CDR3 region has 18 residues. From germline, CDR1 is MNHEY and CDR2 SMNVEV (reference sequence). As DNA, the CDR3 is TGTGCCAGCAGTTTAAAAGACAGGGGCTTAAGCCCGAACACTGAAGCTTTCTTT. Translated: CASSLKDRGLSPNTEAFF.

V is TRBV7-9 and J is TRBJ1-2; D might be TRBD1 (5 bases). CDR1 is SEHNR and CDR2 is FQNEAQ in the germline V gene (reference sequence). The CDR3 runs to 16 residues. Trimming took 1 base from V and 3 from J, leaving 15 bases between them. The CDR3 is CASSLGGGTFDYGYTF. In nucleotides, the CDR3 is TGTGCCAGCAGCTTAGGTGGAGGGACTTTTGACTATGGCTACACCTTC. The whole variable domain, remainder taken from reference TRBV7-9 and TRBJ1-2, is DTGVSQNPRHKITKRGQNVTFRCDPISEHNRLYWYRQTLGQGPEFLTYFQNEAQLEKSRLLSDRFSAERPKGSFSTLEIQRTEQGDSAMYLCASSLGGGTFDYGYTFGSGTRLTVV.

For the CDR3, the DNA is TGTGCCAGCGAACCACAGAGCTCCTACAATGAGCAGTTCTTC. Translating it yields CASEPQSSYNEQFF. The chain carries TRBV7-9 and TRBJ2-1; D is uncertain. Germline-derived CDR1 and CDR2 are SEHNR and FQNEAQ (reference sequence). The V end was cut by 8 bases, the J end by 0 bases, with 11 bases between. CDR3 size: 14 residues.

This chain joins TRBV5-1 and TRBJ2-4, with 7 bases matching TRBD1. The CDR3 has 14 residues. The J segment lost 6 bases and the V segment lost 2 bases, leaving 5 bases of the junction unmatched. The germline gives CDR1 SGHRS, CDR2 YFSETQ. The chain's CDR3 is CASSFTGVGNIQYF. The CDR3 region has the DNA TGCGCCAGCAGCTTTACAGGGGTGGGAAACATTCAGTACTTC.

CDR3 sequence reads: CASSAFGTGKHGYTF. Written as DNA, the CDR3 is TGTGCCAGCAGCGCCTTCGGGACAGGGAAACATGGCTACACCTTC. This chain connects TRBV9 to TRBJ1-2; 9 bases map to TRBD1. The CDR3 runs to 15 residues. Trimming took 3 bases from V and 6 from J; bases not matched to a gene: 9. Germline values: CDR1 SGDLS, CDR2 YYNGEE.

The CDR3 loop is CASSMFGAGRNEQYF. Written as DNA, the CDR3 is TGTGCCAGTAGTATGTTTGGGGCAGGGCGCAACGAGCAGTACTTC. The chain recombines TRBV19 with TRBJ2-7; TRBD1 is a possible D gene (5 bases). Trimming took off 3 bases at V and 5 bases at J, with 17 bases between the two ends. The CDR3 length is 15 residues. The germline CDR1 and CDR2 sequences are LNHDA and SQIVND (reference sequence).

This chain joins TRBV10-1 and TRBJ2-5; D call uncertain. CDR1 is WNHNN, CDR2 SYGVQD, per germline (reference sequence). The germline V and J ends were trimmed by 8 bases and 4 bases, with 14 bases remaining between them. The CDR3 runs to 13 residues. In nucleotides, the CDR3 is TGCGCCAGCGCTTGGTCGGTAGGAGAGACCCAGTACTTC. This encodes CASAWSVGETQYF.

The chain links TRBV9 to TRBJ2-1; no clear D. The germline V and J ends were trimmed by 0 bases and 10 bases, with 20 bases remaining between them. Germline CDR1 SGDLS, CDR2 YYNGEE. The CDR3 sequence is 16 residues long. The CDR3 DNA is TGTGCCAGCAGCGTAGGGGTGCAGCCGGGTTCGAACGAGCAGTTCTTC. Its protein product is CASSVGVQPGSNEQFF.

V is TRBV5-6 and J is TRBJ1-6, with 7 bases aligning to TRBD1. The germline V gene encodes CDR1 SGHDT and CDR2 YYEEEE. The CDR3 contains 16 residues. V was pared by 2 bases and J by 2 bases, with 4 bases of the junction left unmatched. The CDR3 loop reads CASSLGQDPYNSPLHF. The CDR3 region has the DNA TGTGCCAGCAGCTTAGGACAGGACCCCTATAATTCACCCCTCCACTTT. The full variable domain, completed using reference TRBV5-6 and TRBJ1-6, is DAGVTQSPTHLIKTRGQQVTLRCSPKSGHDTVSWYQQALGQGPQFIFQYYEEEERQRGNFPDRFSGHQFPNYSSELNVNALLLGDSALYLCASSLGQDPYNSPLHFGNGTRLTVT.

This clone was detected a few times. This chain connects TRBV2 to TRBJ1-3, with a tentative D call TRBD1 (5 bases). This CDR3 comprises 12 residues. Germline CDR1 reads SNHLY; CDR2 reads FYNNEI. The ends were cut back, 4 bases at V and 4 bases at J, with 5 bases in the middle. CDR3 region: CASSGQGNTIYF. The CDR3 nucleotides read TGTGCCAGCAGTGGACAGGGAAACACCATATATTTT.

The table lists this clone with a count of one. The CDR3 nucleotides read TGTGCCAGCATTCCGACGCCGAACACTGAAGCTTTCTTT. Its protein is CASIPTPNTEAFF. The chain joins TRBV2 to TRBJ1-1; D not resolved. Trimming took 7 bases from V and 1 from J, leaving 10 bases between them. The CDR3 contains 13 residues. Germline CDR1 is SNHLY and CDR2 is FYNNEI.

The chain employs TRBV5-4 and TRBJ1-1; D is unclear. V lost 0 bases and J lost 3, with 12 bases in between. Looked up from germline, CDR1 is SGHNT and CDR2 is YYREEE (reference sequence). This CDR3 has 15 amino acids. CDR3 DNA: TGTGCCAGCAGCTTGGGAGGAGACCTTGACACTGAAGCTTTCTTT. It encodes CASSLGGDLDTEAFF.

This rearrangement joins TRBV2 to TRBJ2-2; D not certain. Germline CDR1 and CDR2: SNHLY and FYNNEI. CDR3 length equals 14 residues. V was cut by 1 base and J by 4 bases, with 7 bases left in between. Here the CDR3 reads CASSEVSSTGELFF. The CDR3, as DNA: TGTGCCAGCAGTGAAGTTAGTAGCACCGGGGAGCTGTTTTTT.

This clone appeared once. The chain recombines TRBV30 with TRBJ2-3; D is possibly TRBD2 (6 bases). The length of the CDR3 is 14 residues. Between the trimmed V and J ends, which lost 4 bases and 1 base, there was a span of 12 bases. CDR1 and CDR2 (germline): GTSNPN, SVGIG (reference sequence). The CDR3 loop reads CAWTWWGGTDTQYF. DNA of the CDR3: TGTGCCTGGACTTGGTGGGGGGGCACAGATACGCAGTATTTT.